This T cell receptor beta chain comes out of a study of blood T cell repertoires in COVID-19. Study information: PBMCs, B-cell-depleted T cells, or T cells provided the cDNA or gDNA that made up the material.

Trimming removed 5 bases at V and 0 bases at J, with 14 bases between. The CDR3 contains 15 residues. Germline V gene data show CDR1 as SGHTA and CDR2 as FQGNSA. This table comes from immunoSEQ multiplex PCR, and its TCRdb copy is limited to in-frame clones, with some not included. The table lists tens of thousands of clones, 86% of them singletons. This chain connects TRBV7-2 to TRBJ2-7, with D possibly matching TRBD1 (6 bases). This sequence originates from a man aged 70 or older with active COVID-19. Input material: peripheral blood. The CDR3 coding sequence is TGTGCCAGCAGCGTACAGGGATTTAGCTCCTACGAGCAGTACTTC. Translation gives CASSVQGFSSYEQYF.